Listed below are T cell receptor beta chains from one sample, sequenced in a study of vaccination effects on CD4 cells after COVID-19. What these receptors recognize is not known. Clones were read by immunoSEQ multiplex PCR, and TCRdb kept only the in-frame ones, dropping some. The sample has more than 40,000 clones, around 68% seen once; the top ten hold under 30%. This material consisted of CD4+ T cells from PBMCs cultured with HCoV-OC43 spike peptides, taken before COVID-19 vaccination. These receptors were collected from a human donor who received a COVID-19 vaccine. CDR3s include the opening cysteine and the closing phenylalanine or tryptophan. The order of the fields is J gene, D gene, V gene, clone size, CDR3 DNA, CDR3 protein. A D gene is named only where the DNA matches it firmly. Only some rows state a clone size, as once, few, many or a class for expanded clones.

j_gene: TRBJ1-3; d_gene: TRBD1; v_gene: TRBV7-9; abundance: .; CDR3nt: TGTGCCAGCAGCTTAGGGACAGGGGGCAGAGGAAACACCATATATTTT; CDR3aa: CASSLGTGGRGNTIYF
j_gene: TRBJ2-6; d_gene: .; v_gene: TRBV6-4; abundance: .; CDR3nt: TGTGCCAGCAGTGAAGGGCTGGGGGGGGCCAACGTCCTGACTTTC; CDR3aa: CASSEGLGGANVLTF
j_gene: TRBJ1-6; d_gene: TRBD1; v_gene: TRBV20-1; abundance: .; CDR3nt: TGCAGTGCTAATGAGGACAGGGGTTCACCCCTCCACTTT; CDR3aa: CSANEDRGSPLHF
j_gene: TRBJ1-4; d_gene: TRBD1; v_gene: TRBV4-1; abundance: once; CDR3nt: TGCGCCAGCAGCTCCATGACAGGGGGCTCTAATGAAAAACTGTTTTTT; CDR3aa: CASSSMTGGSNEKLFF
j_gene: TRBJ1-4; d_gene: TRBD1; v_gene: TRBV2; abundance: .; CDR3nt: TGTGCCAGCAGCGGCAGGGGGAATGAAAAACTGTTTTTT; CDR3aa: CASSGRGNEKLFF
j_gene: TRBJ1-1; d_gene: .; v_gene: TRBV5-1; abundance: .; CDR3nt: TGCGCCAGCAGCTTAGACCCCTCGAGAATGAACACTGAAGCTTTCTTT; CDR3aa: CASSLDPSRMNTEAFF
j_gene: TRBJ2-5; d_gene: .; v_gene: TRBV28; abundance: .; CDR3nt: TGTGCCATCCGGGGTCTTGTGGAGACCCAGTACTTC; CDR3aa: CAIRGLVETQYF
j_gene: TRBJ1-2; d_gene: .; v_gene: TRBV5-6; abundance: .; CDR3nt: TGTGCCAGCACCCCCTCGGACTGGCGATTCTATGGCTACACCTTC; CDR3aa: CASTPSDWRFYGYTF
j_gene: TRBJ1-3; d_gene: .; v_gene: TRBV5-1; abundance: .; CDR3nt: TGCGCCAGCAGCTTGGGCCAGTCCTTCTCTGGAAACACCATATATTTT; CDR3aa: CASSLGQSFSGNTIYF
j_gene: TRBJ1-2; d_gene: .; v_gene: TRBV28; abundance: .; CDR3nt: TGTGCCAGCAGTTTAGCAGGGTACTATGGCTACACCTTC; CDR3aa: CASSLAGYYGYTF
j_gene: TRBJ1-4; d_gene: .; v_gene: TRBV5-6; abundance: .; CDR3nt: TGTGCCAGCAGCACCGAGGGGGACCTTACTGAAAAACTGTTTTTT; CDR3aa: CASSTEGDLTEKLFF
j_gene: TRBJ1-1; d_gene: .; v_gene: TRBV30; abundance: few; CDR3nt: TGTGCCTGGATACCGGGGAGAACTGAAGCTTTCTTT; CDR3aa: CAWIPGRTEAFF
j_gene: TRBJ2-1; d_gene: TRBD1; v_gene: TRBV5-4; abundance: .; CDR3nt: TGTGCCAGCAGACTACAGGGACAGCGGTTGGGTGAGCAGTTCTTC; CDR3aa: CASRLQGQRLGEQFF
j_gene: TRBJ2-1; d_gene: TRBD2; v_gene: TRBV28; abundance: .; CDR3nt: TGTGCCAGCAGTTTCGCTAGCGGGATGGTTTCCAATGAGCAGTTCTTC; CDR3aa: CASSFASGMVSNEQFF
j_gene: TRBJ1-2; d_gene: .; v_gene: TRBV30; abundance: .; CDR3nt: TGTGCCTGGAGTGTACTAACCCCGCGTACCTATGGCTACACCTTC; CDR3aa: CAWSVLTPRTYGYTF
j_gene: TRBJ2-1; d_gene: TRBD2; v_gene: TRBV7-2; abundance: .; CDR3nt: TGTGCCAGCAGCTCAACTAGCGGGTACAATGAGCAGTTCTTC; CDR3aa: CASSSTSGYNEQFF
j_gene: TRBJ2-7; d_gene: TRBD1; v_gene: TRBV2; abundance: .; CDR3nt: TGTGCCAGCCGAATCACAGGGGACGAGCAGTACTTC; CDR3aa: CASRITGDEQYF
j_gene: TRBJ2-1; d_gene: TRBD2; v_gene: TRBV3-1/TRBV3-2; abundance: .; CDR3nt: TGTGCCAGCAGCCATGCCGGACTAGCGGGAGGGCCGTATTCCTACAATGAGCAGTTCTTC; CDR3aa: CASSHAGLAGGPYSYNEQFF
j_gene: TRBJ2-2; d_gene: .; v_gene: TRBV7-8; abundance: .; CDR3nt: TGTGCCAGCAGCTTACAGGGGAGGGTTACCGGGGAGCTGTTTTTT; CDR3aa: CASSLQGRVTGELFF
j_gene: TRBJ1-2; d_gene: .; v_gene: TRBV6-1; abundance: .; CDR3nt: TGTGCCAGCAGTGAAGCCTGGGGTAACTATGGCTACACCTTC; CDR3aa: CASSEAWGNYGYTF
j_gene: TRBJ1-2; d_gene: .; v_gene: TRBV30; abundance: .; CDR3nt: TGTGCCTGGAGTAAAAACGGGCGGAGCAGCTATGGCTACACCTTC; CDR3aa: CAWSKNGRSSYGYTF
j_gene: TRBJ2-3; d_gene: TRBD2; v_gene: TRBV5-1; abundance: .; CDR3nt: TGCGCCAGCAGCTCTCGACTAGCGGTAACCCCTGGGGATACGCAGTATTTT; CDR3aa: CASSSRLAVTPGDTQYF
j_gene: TRBJ1-5; d_gene: TRBD1; v_gene: TRBV5-1; abundance: .; CDR3nt: TGCGCCAGCAGCTTGCTCGGGACAGATGGCGAGCCCCAGCATTTT; CDR3aa: CASSLLGTDGEPQHF
j_gene: TRBJ2-1; d_gene: TRBD2; v_gene: TRBV2; abundance: .; CDR3nt: TGTGCCAGCAGGCGACCGGGACTAGCGGATCCGAGCTCCTACAATGAGCAGTTCTTC; CDR3aa: CASRRPGLADPSSYNEQFF
j_gene: TRBJ1-1; d_gene: .; v_gene: TRBV7-2; abundance: .; CDR3nt: TGTGCCAGCAGCACACAGGGAAGAGCCACTGAAGCTTTCTTT; CDR3aa: CASSTQGRATEAFF
j_gene: TRBJ1-1; d_gene: .; v_gene: TRBV5-1; abundance: few; CDR3nt: TGCGCCAGCAGCTCGATGACAGACACTGAAGCTTTCTTT; CDR3aa: CASSSMTDTEAFF
j_gene: TRBJ1-2; d_gene: .; v_gene: TRBV28; abundance: .; CDR3nt: TGTGCCAGCAGTTCCCGGGCGTATGGCTACACCTTC; CDR3aa: CASSSRAYGYTF
j_gene: TRBJ2-7; d_gene: .; v_gene: TRBV6-7; abundance: few; CDR3nt: TGTGCCAGCAGTCAGGCTCGGAGGACCGGGCTCTACGAGCAGTACTTC; CDR3aa: CASSQARRTGLYEQYF
j_gene: TRBJ2-7; d_gene: .; v_gene: TRBV7-8; abundance: .; CDR3nt: TGTGCCAGCAGCTTAGTGCGGACCTTGGACGAGCAGTACTTC; CDR3aa: CASSLVRTLDEQYF
j_gene: TRBJ2-7; d_gene: .; v_gene: TRBV28; abundance: .; CDR3nt: TGTGCCAGCAGTGATTGGACAAATTCCTACGAGCAGTACTTC; CDR3aa: CASSDWTNSYEQYF
j_gene: TRBJ2-1; d_gene: .; v_gene: TRBV13; abundance: .; CDR3nt: TGTGCCAGCAGCTTGGTTTGGAATAGCTCCTACAATGAGCAGTTCTTC; CDR3aa: CASSLVWNSSYNEQFF
j_gene: TRBJ2-1; d_gene: TRBD2; v_gene: TRBV27; abundance: .; CDR3nt: TGTGCCAGCAGCCCCGGGACTAGCGGACCCTGGAATGAGCAGTTCTTC; CDR3aa: CASSPGTSGPWNEQFF
j_gene: TRBJ2-2; d_gene: .; v_gene: TRBV18; abundance: .; CDR3nt: TGTGCCAGCTCACCAAAGGGCTTTGGATCCGGGGAGCTGTTTTTT; CDR3aa: CASSPKGFGSGELFF
j_gene: TRBJ2-7; d_gene: .; v_gene: TRBV30; abundance: .; CDR3nt: TGTGCCTGGTCCTTTGCCCAAACGTCCTCCGAGCAGTACTTC; CDR3aa: CAWSFAQTSSEQYF
j_gene: TRBJ1-4; d_gene: .; v_gene: TRBV10-3; abundance: .; CDR3nt: TGTGCCATCAGGAACAGGGAGGGGGCTAATGAAAAACTGTTTTTT; CDR3aa: CAIRNREGANEKLFF
j_gene: TRBJ1-1; d_gene: .; v_gene: TRBV10-3; abundance: .; CDR3nt: TGTGCCATCAGTCGGGCATCCACTGAAGCTTTCTTT; CDR3aa: CAISRASTEAFF
j_gene: TRBJ2-5; d_gene: .; v_gene: TRBV4-1; abundance: .; CDR3nt: TGCGCCAGCAGCCAAGACACCGGTAGAGAGACCCAGTACTTC; CDR3aa: CASSQDTGRETQYF
j_gene: TRBJ2-3; d_gene: TRBD1; v_gene: TRBV5-1; abundance: .; CDR3nt: TGCGCCAGCAGCTTGGGACAGGGGGACATTACAGATACGCAGTATTTT; CDR3aa: CASSLGQGDITDTQYF
j_gene: TRBJ2-3; d_gene: .; v_gene: TRBV2; abundance: .; CDR3nt: TGTGCCAGCAGTGAGACCCTTACCCCGTATTTT; CDR3aa: CASSETLTPYF
j_gene: TRBJ2-3; d_gene: TRBD2; v_gene: TRBV3-1/TRBV3-2; abundance: .; CDR3nt: TGTGCCACCTCCTTACTAGCGGGGGTTGGCACAGATACGCAGTATTTT; CDR3aa: CATSLLAGVGTDTQYF
j_gene: TRBJ2-1; d_gene: TRBD2; v_gene: TRBV4-2; abundance: once; CDR3nt: TGTGCCAGCAGCCAAGAAGTGGCTAGCGGGGGGGCCCGGGGGAATGAGCAGTTCTTC; CDR3aa: CASSQEVASGGARGNEQFF
j_gene: TRBJ1-1; d_gene: TRBD1; v_gene: TRBV4-2; abundance: once; CDR3nt: TGTGCCAGCAGCCAAGATTCGAGACAGGGCCTGAACACTGAAGCTTTCTTT; CDR3aa: CASSQDSRQGLNTEAFF
j_gene: TRBJ1-3; d_gene: TRBD1; v_gene: TRBV6-5; abundance: .; CDR3nt: TGTGCCAGCCGACTGGACAGGGGTGGAAACACCATATATTTT; CDR3aa: CASRLDRGGNTIYF
j_gene: TRBJ2-7; d_gene: TRBD2; v_gene: TRBV9; abundance: few; CDR3nt: TGTGCCAGCAGCGTTTTTGCGGGAGCCGGGGGCGAGCAGTACTTC; CDR3aa: CASSVFAGAGGEQYF
j_gene: TRBJ2-1; d_gene: TRBD2; v_gene: TRBV27; abundance: few; CDR3nt: TGTGCCAGCACCTTAACAGGACTAGTCTCCTACAATGAGCAGTTCTTC; CDR3aa: CASTLTGLVSYNEQFF
j_gene: TRBJ2-7; d_gene: .; v_gene: TRBV2; abundance: .; CDR3nt: TGTGCCAGCAGTGTGGGGCTCTACGAGCAGTACTTC; CDR3aa: CASSVGLYEQYF
j_gene: TRBJ1-5; d_gene: .; v_gene: TRBV18; abundance: .; CDR3nt: TGTGCCAGCTCACGGTCAGGGGGCAATCAGCCCCAGCATTTT; CDR3aa: CASSRSGGNQPQHF
j_gene: TRBJ1-2; d_gene: .; v_gene: TRBV19; abundance: few; CDR3nt: TGTGCCAGTAGTACAACTTTTCAGGGTAACTATGGCTACACCTTC; CDR3aa: CASSTTFQGNYGYTF
j_gene: TRBJ1-2; d_gene: .; v_gene: TRBV5-1; abundance: .; CDR3nt: TGCGCCAGCAGCTTGGCTACAGGGAACTACTATGGCTACACCTTC; CDR3aa: CASSLATGNYYGYTF